This T cell receptor beta chain was documented in a study of blood T cell repertoires in COVID-19 (dated by TCRdb to between 2020 and 2021). Concerning the study at large: Samples covering the acute and convalescent phases of COVID-19 were provided by collaborators in the United States, Italy and Spain. Subjects who had been exposed to COVID-19, were actively infected with it, or had recovered from it provided the deeply sampled blood TCRbeta repertoires that made up the dataset. The repertoires were released in a freely available public database meant as a resource for research on the immune response to SARS-CoV-2. The material from the prospective study consisted of cDNA or gDNA derived from T cells, B-cell-depleted T cells, or PBMCs. Samples were obtained from the ongoing ImmuneRACE study (first 160 participants) and from 1,254 subjects provided by 6 global collaborators. The sample metadata nearly always contained a de-identified subject ID, COVID-19 status, age in years and sex. Where HLA class I and class II types were available, the types were taken from metadata supplied by the sample provider, not from assay-based typing.

TCRbeta CDR3 regions were amplified from genomic DNA by means of the immunoSEQ Assay, a bias-controlled multiplex PCR. Concerning the study's data processing: Within the assay, amplification of reference gene primers was used to estimate how many nucleated cells each sample contained. Sequence reads were collapsed and filtered to measure the absolute abundance of every unique TCRbeta CDR3 rearrangement. For each sample, productive Simpson clonality was calculated by taking the square root of Simpson's diversity index across productive rearrangements. TCRdb re-hosts the immuneACCESS table, in-frame sequences only. Its copies lack some clones; in the studies checked, an unresolved V gene accounts for under half of them, and the cause for the rest is not known. For V, J and clone size, that table is used; D and trimming come from the DNA. The sample has more than 300,000 clones on record, about nine tenths of them singletons. 7.3% of the sample is in the top ten clones.

Study-wide conclusions, independent of this receptor: Clinical and demographic metadata were provided uncurated, with the amount varying by source and participant.

The CDR3, from cysteine to phenylalanine, totals 14 residues. The retained sequence is limited to the CDR3, 42 bases, with the frame set at the first base. CDR1 and CDR2 were assigned from the germline V gene (reference sequence) as MNHEY and SMNVEV. V lost 0 bases and J lost 5 bases; the stretch between them is 10 bases long. At one collaborating source in Seattle, patients were enrolled during active infection and were followed longitudinally through the course of disease. Each collaborating institution followed its own protocols to collect whole blood in K2EDTA tubes. For TCRbeta analysis, collaborators shipped samples in one of three forms: frozen whole blood, isolated PBMCs, or DNA extracted from either of those sample types. On this clone itself: Its antigen specificity is not known. Base-call qualities are not available, and no considerably larger clone is one nucleotide away.

The receptor was isolated from a woman between 65 and 79 years old with COVID-19, enrolled during active disease. Recombination linked TRBV27 to TRBJ2-5, with TRBD1 perhaps the D gene, on 5 matching bases. Sequencing was done on a sample of peripheral blood. The nucleotide sequence is TGTGCCAGCAGTTTATCGTCCAGGGTGGAGACCCAGTACTTC. This translates into CASSLSSRVETQYF.